These 9 T cell receptor beta chains were all obtained from the same sample, sequenced in a study of CD8 T cells in ankylosing spondylitis. TCRdb re-called the 5' RACE reads through MiXCR, storing one row per CDR3 protein. The sample lists just under 350,000 distinct CDR3 sequences; around 15% were seen once. The sequenced sample was blood, either unsorted or a sorted T cell fraction (not recorded which). All receptors derive from a male donor with ankylosing spondylitis or in good health (not recorded which).

A few counts support this clonotype. The genes are TRBV7-9 and TRBJ2-2, with TRBD1 matching 8 bases. The CDR3 has 14 residues. V lost 4 bases, J lost 6 bases, and 4 bases stayed unmatched. Germline lookup yields CDR1 SEHNR and CDR2 FQNEAQ (reference sequence). This chain's CDR3 is CASSSRQGSGELFF. The CDR3 nucleotides are TGTGCCAGCAGCTCGCGACAGGGGTCCGGGGAGCTGTTTTTT.

The genes are TRBV12-3 or TRBV12-4 and TRBJ2-7; 11 bases line up with TRBD2. CDR3 length equals 14 residues. J was trimmed by 9 bases and V by 5 bases; bases with no gene match: 9. Here the CDR3 reads CASSIGTSGLGQYF. In DNA, the CDR3 is TGTGCCAGCAGTATCGGGACTAGCGGTCTTGGGCAGTACTTC.

The rearrangement links TRBV20-1 to TRBJ2-2, with 8 bases matching TRBD2. The J segment lost 6 bases and the V segment lost 4 bases, leaving 7 bases of the junction unmatched. The CDR3 is 14 residues long. The V gene's germline CDR1 is DFQATT and CDR2 SNEGSKA (reference sequence). The CDR3 reads CSAISGGRAGELFF. CDR3 nucleotide sequence: TGCAGTGCTATTTCGGGGGGGAGGGCCGGGGAGCTGTTTTTT.

The chain employs TRBV12-3 or TRBV12-4 and TRBJ2-3; D may be TRBD1 (6 bases). The CDR3 is 15 amino acids. The ends were cut back, 7 bases at V and 3 bases at J, with 17 bases in the middle. CDR3 region: CASTKTGQTTDTQYF. The CDR3 DNA is TGTGCCAGCACAAAAACCGGACAGACTACAGATACGCAGTATTTT.

This clonotype was observed a few times. This chain uses TRBV20-1 with TRBJ1-1; a possible D gene is TRBD1 (5 bases). Per the germline V gene, CDR1 is DFQATT and CDR2 is SNEGSKA (reference sequence). CDR3 length equals 13 residues. V shed 2 bases and J shed 6 bases, with 13 bases lying between them. CDR3 sequence reads: CSARSGIRAEAFF. The CDR3 region has the DNA TGCAGTGCTAGATCAGGGATTCGGGCTGAAGCTTTCTTT.

V usage is TRBV5-1 and J usage is TRBJ2-7; D is ambiguous. Germline assignment: CDR1 SGHRS and CDR2 YFSETQ. Trimming took 2 bases from V and 3 from J, leaving 15 bases between them. CDR3 length: 15 residues. This CDR3 is CASSFPHSEIYEQYF. Here the CDR3 DNA reads TGCGCCAGCAGCTTCCCTCACAGCGAAATCTACGAGCAGTACTTC.

This chain uses TRBV9 with TRBJ1-2; 7 bases align to TRBD1. CDR3 length equals 14 residues. Germline V gene lookup returns CDR1 SGDLS and CDR2 YYNGEE. V was clipped by 1 base and J by 4 bases; unmatched bases: 4. The DNA for the CDR3 is TGTGCCAGCAGCGTATCACAGGGGTCCTATGGCTACACCTTC. This gives the protein CASSVSQGSYGYTF.

The V call is TRBV10-3, the J call TRBJ2-5; no definite D call. V gave up 4 bases and J gave up 7 bases, with 10 bases separating them. This CDR3 has 12 amino acids. CDR1 and CDR2 from the germline V gene are ENHRY and SYGVKD. CDR3 sequence reads: CAISANPRTQYF. In nucleotides, the CDR3 is TGTGCCATCAGTGCCAACCCACGGACCCAGTACTTC.

The gene calls are TRBV5-1 and TRBJ2-5; D is uncertain. V lost 3 bases, J lost 0 bases, and 6 bases lay in between. The CDR3 has 13 amino acids. Germline loops: CDR1 SGHRS, CDR2 YFSETQ. In nucleotides, the CDR3 is TGCGCCAGCAGCTACACGTACCAAGAGACCCAGTACTTC. Its protein product is CASSYTYQETQYF.